By sample share, the clone carrying this T cell receptor (beta chain) is medium-sized. The method was immunoSEQ multiplex PCR; TCRdb's version includes in-frame clones alone and lacks a portion of them. The sample contains 20,000 to 25,000 clones, roughly 80% of which appear only once. This specimen belongs to a study of T cell changes during pregnancy in multiple sclerosis. CDR1 and CDR2 from the germline V gene are SGHKS and YYEKEE (reference sequence). Between the trimmed V and J ends, which lost 1 base and 4 bases, there was a span of 14 bases. This CDR3 is 15 amino acids long. The sequence was obtained from a female donor in good health, enrolled as a control in a pregnancy study. This sequence joins TRBV5-5 and TRBJ1-1, with D maybe TRBD1 (6 bases). The source material was CD8+ T cells from peripheral blood mononuclear cells, sampled in the first trimester of pregnancy. CDR3 protein: CASSLSQGFGTEAFF. CDR3 bases: TGTGCCAGCAGCTTGTCACAGGGATTTGGCACTGAAGCTTTCTTT. Combining the CDR3 with reference TRBV5-5 and TRBJ1-1 gives the whole variable domain DAGVTQSPTHLIKTRGQQVTLRCSPISGHKSVSWYQQVLGQGPQFIFQYYEKEERGRGNFPDRFSARQFPNYSSELNVNALLLGDSALYLCASSLSQGFGTEAFFGQGTRLTVV.